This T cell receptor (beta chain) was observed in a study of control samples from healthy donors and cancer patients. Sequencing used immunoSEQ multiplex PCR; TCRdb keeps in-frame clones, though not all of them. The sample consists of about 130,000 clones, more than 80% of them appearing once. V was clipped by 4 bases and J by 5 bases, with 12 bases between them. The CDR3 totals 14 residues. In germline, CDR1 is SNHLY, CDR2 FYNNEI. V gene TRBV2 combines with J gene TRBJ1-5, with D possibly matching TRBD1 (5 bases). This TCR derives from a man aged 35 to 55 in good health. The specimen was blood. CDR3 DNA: TGTGCCAGCAGTGGCAGGCAGGGTTATCAGCCCCAGCATTTT. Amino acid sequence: CASSGRQGYQPQHF.